The source of this TCR beta chain is a study of T cell changes during pregnancy in multiple sclerosis. Produced via immunoSEQ multiplex PCR; TCRdb's table is partial and in-frame only. The sample has around 62,000 clones, roughly nine tenths seen once. Germline V gives CDR1 KGHSH, CDR2 LQKENI. The ends were cut back, 1 base at V and 3 bases at J, with 6 bases in the middle. The CDR3 consists of 13 residues. The count of this clone is one. The chain links TRBV18 to TRBJ2-5; weak D call: TRBD1 (5 bases). Sequences were derived from CD4+ T cells from peripheral blood mononuclear cells, sampled in the first trimester of pregnancy. The sequence derives from a female donor with multiple sclerosis, enrolled in a pregnancy study. The CDR3 coding sequence is TGTGCCAGCTCACCACGGGGCGAAGAGACCCAGTACTTC. Amino acid sequence: CASSPRGEETQYF.